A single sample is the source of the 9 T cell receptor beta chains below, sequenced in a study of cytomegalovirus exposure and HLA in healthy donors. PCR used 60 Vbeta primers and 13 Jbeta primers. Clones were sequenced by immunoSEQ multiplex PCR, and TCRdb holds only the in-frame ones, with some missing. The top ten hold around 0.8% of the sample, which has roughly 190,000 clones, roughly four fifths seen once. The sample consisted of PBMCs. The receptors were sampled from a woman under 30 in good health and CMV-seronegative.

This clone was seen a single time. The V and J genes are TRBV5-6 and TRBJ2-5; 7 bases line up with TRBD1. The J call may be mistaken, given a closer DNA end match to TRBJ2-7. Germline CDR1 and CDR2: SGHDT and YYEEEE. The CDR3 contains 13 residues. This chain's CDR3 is CASHRDSYYEQYF. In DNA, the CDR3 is TGTGCCAGCCACAGGGACAGCTACTACGAGCAGTACTTC.

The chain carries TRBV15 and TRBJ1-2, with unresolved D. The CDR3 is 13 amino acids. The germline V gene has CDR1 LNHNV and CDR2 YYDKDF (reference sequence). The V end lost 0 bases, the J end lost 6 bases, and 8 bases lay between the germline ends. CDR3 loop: CATSRDRQDGYTF. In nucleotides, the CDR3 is TGTGCCACCAGCAGAGATCGTCAGGATGGCTACACCTTC.

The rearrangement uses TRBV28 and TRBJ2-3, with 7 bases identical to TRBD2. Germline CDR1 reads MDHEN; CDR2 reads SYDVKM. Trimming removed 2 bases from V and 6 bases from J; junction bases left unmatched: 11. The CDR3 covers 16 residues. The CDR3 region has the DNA TGTGCCAGCAGTTTAGCGGGAGTCGGAGGATTGGATACGCAGTATTTT. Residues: CASSLAGVGGLDTQYF.

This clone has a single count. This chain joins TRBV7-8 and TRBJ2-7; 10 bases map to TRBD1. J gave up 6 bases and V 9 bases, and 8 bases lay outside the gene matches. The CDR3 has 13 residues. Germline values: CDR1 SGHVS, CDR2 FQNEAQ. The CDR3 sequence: CASRRDRGGEQYF. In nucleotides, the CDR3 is TGTGCCAGTAGGAGGGACAGGGGTGGCGAGCAGTACTTC.

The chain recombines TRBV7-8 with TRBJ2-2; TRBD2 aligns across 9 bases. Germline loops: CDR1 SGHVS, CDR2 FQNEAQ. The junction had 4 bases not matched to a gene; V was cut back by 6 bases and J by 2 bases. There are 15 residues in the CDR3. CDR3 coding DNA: TGTGCCAGCAGTCTGCGGGGGGGAAACACCGGGGAGCTGTTTTTT. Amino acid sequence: CASSLRGGNTGELFF.

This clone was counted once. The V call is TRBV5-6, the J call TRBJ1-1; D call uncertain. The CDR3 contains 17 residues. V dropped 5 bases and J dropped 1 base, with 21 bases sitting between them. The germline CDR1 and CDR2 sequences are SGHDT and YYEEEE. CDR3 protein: CASSPYGVGIKNTEAFF. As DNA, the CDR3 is TGTGCCAGCAGTCCCTACGGGGTTGGGATAAAGAACACTGAAGCTTTCTTT.

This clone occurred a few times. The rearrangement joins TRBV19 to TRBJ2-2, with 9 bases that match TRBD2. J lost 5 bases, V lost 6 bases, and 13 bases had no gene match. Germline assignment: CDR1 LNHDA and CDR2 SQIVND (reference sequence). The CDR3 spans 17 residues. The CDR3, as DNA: TGTGCCAGTAGCCCCCCCGGGGGTAGCGGGAGAACCGGGGAGCTGTTTTTT. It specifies CASSPPGGSGRTGELFF.

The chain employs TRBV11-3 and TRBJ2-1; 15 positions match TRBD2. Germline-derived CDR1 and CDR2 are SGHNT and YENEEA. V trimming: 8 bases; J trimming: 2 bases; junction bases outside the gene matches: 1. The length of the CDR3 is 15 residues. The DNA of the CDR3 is TGTGCCAGCGGACTAGCGGGAGGGGCCTACAATGAGCAGTTCTTC. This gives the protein CASGLAGGAYNEQFF. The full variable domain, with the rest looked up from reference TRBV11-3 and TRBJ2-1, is EAGVVQSPRYKIIEKKQPVAFWCNPISGHNTLYWYLQNLGQGPELLIRYENEEAVDDSQLPKDRFSAERLKGVDSTLKIQPAELGDSAVYLCASGLAGGAYNEQFFGPGTRLTVL.

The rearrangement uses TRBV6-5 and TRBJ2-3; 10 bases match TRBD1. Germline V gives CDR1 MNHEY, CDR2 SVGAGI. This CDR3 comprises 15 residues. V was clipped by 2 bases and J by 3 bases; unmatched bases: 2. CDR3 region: CASSYGTGDTDTQYF. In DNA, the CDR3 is TGTGCCAGCAGTTACGGGACAGGGGATACAGATACGCAGTATTTT.